Below are 18 T cell receptor beta chains sequenced from a single sample in a study of shared clonotypes between healthy human individuals. Sequencing was performed with immunoSEQ multiplex PCR; in TCRdb, only in-frame clones are kept and a portion is missing. The repertoire holds 550,000 to 850,000 clones, around 70% seen once, with under 2% in the top ten. Material for sequencing was memory CD4+ T cells sorted from blood. As for subset: CD45RA-negative fraction. Every receptor here comes from a woman in her twenties or thirties in good health.

In its sample, this clone was seen a few times. The rearrangement links TRBV11-2 to TRBJ2-5, with TRBD1 matching 8 bases. J was trimmed by 3 bases and V by 2 bases; bases with no gene match: 11. Germline values: CDR1 SGHAT, CDR2 FQNNGV. There are 17 residues in the CDR3. This chain's CDR3 is CASSLTRTGIGEETQYF. The DNA of the CDR3 is TGTGCCAGCAGCTTAACCCGGACAGGGATAGGAGAAGAGACCCAGTACTTC.

This chain uses TRBV5-1 with TRBJ1-4, with D perhaps matching TRBD1 (6 bases). V was shortened by 5 bases and J by 7 bases, with 12 bases between the two germline ends. CDR3 size: 13 residues. The germline CDR1 and CDR2 sequences are SGHRS and YFSETQ. CDR3 protein: CASSYRVGEKLFF. CDR3 nucleotides: TGCGCCAGCAGTTACAGGGTTGGTGAAAAACTGTTTTTT.

With regard to this clone: At one end the junction does not follow the germline gene, possibly because of a read error. The rearrangement uses TRBV28 and TRBJ1-4; 9 bases fit TRBD1. The CDR3 contains 15 residues. Germline CDR1 and CDR2: MDHEN and SYDVKM. The DNA for the CDR3 is TGTGCCAGCAGTCCAACACAGGGGGCTAAGGAAAAACTGTTTTTT. Amino acid sequence: CASSPTQGAKEKLFF.

This clone was seen only once. The rearrangement uses TRBV19 and TRBJ1-5; D is undetermined. The V gene's germline CDR1 is LNHDA and CDR2 SQIVND (reference sequence). The CDR3 has 14 amino acids. V gave up 5 bases and J gave up 0 bases, with 8 bases separating them. The CDR3 DNA follows: TGTGCCAGTAGTCTGGCTGGTAGCAATCAGCCCCAGCATTTT. Protein sequence: CASSLAGSNQPQHF.

J is TRBJ2-6 and V is TRBV14; 7 bases are a match to TRBD1. Germline-derived CDR1 and CDR2 are SGHDN and FVKESK. After removal of 3 bases from V and 0 bases from J, the junction contained 11 bases not matched to a gene. The CDR3 is 19 residues long. The CDR3, as DNA: TGTGCCAGCAGCCACCGACAAAGGGACAGTCGCTCTGGGGCCAACGTCCTGACTTTC. Protein product: CASSHRQRDSRSGANVLTF.

Ten or more counts support this clone. The rearrangement joins TRBV5-6 to TRBJ2-7, with 7 bases lining up with TRBD2. J was trimmed by 5 bases and V by 6 bases; bases with no gene match: 14. CDR1 SGHDT and CDR2 YYEEEE come from the germline V gene. The CDR3 is 15 amino acids. In DNA form, the CDR3 reads TGTGCCAGCACCCCGGGGAGGGTCCGTGTCCACGAGCAGTACTTC. It is translated as CASTPGRVRVHEQYF.

As for this clone: The sample carries other DNA sequences with the same CDR3. The chain carries TRBV5-6 and TRBJ1-2; D uncertain. Trimming removed 2 bases from V and 3 bases from J, with 11 bases in between. Germline CDR1 is SGHDT and CDR2 is YYEEEE. The CDR3 totals 14 residues. This CDR3 reads CASSLGQEDYGYTF. CDR3 coding DNA: TGTGCCAGCAGCTTAGGGCAGGAAGACTATGGCTACACCTTC.

The rearrangement uses TRBV18 and TRBJ2-3; 10 bases map to TRBD2. This CDR3 is 17 amino acids long. V trimming: 0 bases; J trimming: 2 bases; junction bases outside the gene matches: 5. Germline V gene data show CDR1 as KGHSH and CDR2 as LQKENI. CDR3 DNA: TGTGCCAGCTCACCACCCCGCGGGACTAGCGACACAGATACGCAGTATTTT. Translation: CASSPPRGTSDTDTQYF.

Concerning this clone: This sample includes further DNA sequences coding for the same CDR3. The chain couples TRBV28 to TRBJ2-7, with 10 bases that match TRBD1. With V trimmed by 5 bases and J by 4 bases, 2 bases remained unmatched. There are 13 residues in the CDR3. Germline assignment: CDR1 MDHEN and CDR2 SYDVKM. The CDR3 DNA sequence: TGTGCCAGCAGTCCGGACAGGGGGTACGAGCAGTACTTC. The encoded protein is CASSPDRGYEQYF.

To note about this clone: This may be a read error, as it is one base from a much larger clone. The chain has TRBV5-1 and TRBJ2-3; 10 nucleotides agree with TRBD2. V gave up 5 bases and J gave up 2 bases; unmatched junction bases: 2. In germline, CDR1 is SGHRS, CDR2 YFSETQ. The CDR3 is 14 residues long. CDR3 sequence: CASRLAGITDTQYF. For the CDR3, the DNA is TGCGCCAGCAGACTAGCGGGGATCACAGATACGCAGTATTTT.

V and J are TRBV28 and TRBJ1-2; tentatively, D is TRBD1 (6 bases). There are 14 residues in the CDR3. V was shortened by 7 bases and J by 3 bases, with 15 bases between the two germline ends. Germline V gene lookup returns CDR1 MDHEN and CDR2 SYDVKM. The chain's CDR3 is CASIQGQFDYGYTF. The CDR3 nucleotides are TGTGCCAGCATCCAAGGACAGTTCGACTATGGCTACACCTTC.

The gene calls are TRBV9 and TRBJ2-1, with D possibly matching TRBD2 (5 bases). Trimming cost V 0 bases and J 8 bases, with 12 bases left between them. Germline CDR1 is SGDLS and CDR2 is YYNGEE. This CDR3 has 14 residues. In nucleotides, the CDR3 is TGTGCCAGCAGCGTAGTGGCTAGCAGCCATGAGCAGTTCTTC. Translated, it gives CASSVVASSHEQFF.

V usage is TRBV19 and J usage is TRBJ2-1, with TRBD2 identical over 14 bases. V gave up 6 bases and J gave up 8 bases; unmatched junction bases: 6. The CDR3 is 15 residues long. Looked up from germline, CDR1 is LNHDA and CDR2 is SQIVND (reference sequence). The CDR3 reads CASRRGLAGVDEQFF. In nucleotides, the CDR3 is TGTGCCAGTAGGCGGGGACTAGCGGGAGTAGATGAGCAGTTCTTC.

This clone was picked up a small number of times. This chain links TRBV12-5 with TRBJ2-1, with D possibly being TRBD2 (6 bases). Trimming cost V 5 bases and J 5 bases, with 16 bases left between them. This CDR3 has 15 amino acids. Germline CDR1 and CDR2: LGHNT and FRNRAP. CDR3 bases: TGTGCTAGTGGTGGGTCAGGACTACCCGACAATGAGCAGTTCTTC. It translates to CASGGSGLPDNEQFF.

The V gene is TRBV30, the J gene TRBJ2-7; 10 bases match TRBD2. In germline, CDR1 is GTSNPN, CDR2 SVGIG (reference sequence). CDR3 size: 20 residues. The trim removed 2 bases at V and 0 bases at J, leaving 19 bases unmatched. The CDR3 DNA follows: TGTGCCTGGAGTAGTAGGGTAGCGGGAGGCCAACCCCTCGGCTCCTACGAGCAGTACTTC. Translation: CAWSSRVAGGQPLGSYEQYF.

This sequence joins TRBV11-3 and TRBJ2-3; D perhaps matches TRBD2 (5 bases). Trimming cost V 0 bases and J 4 bases, with 8 bases left between them. The CDR3 has 14 amino acids. Germline V gene sequence: CDR1 SGHNT, CDR2 YENEEA. The CDR3 nucleotides read TGTGCCAGCAGCTTAGAAGGAGCGGCAGATACGCAGTATTTT. Its protein is CASSLEGAADTQYF.

This clone was seen more than once but under ten times. The sample has other DNA sequences that encode this CDR3 too. This chain connects TRBV18 to TRBJ2-1; 10 bases map to TRBD2. From germline, CDR1 is KGHSH and CDR2 LQKENI. The CDR3 covers 15 residues. With V trimmed by 3 bases and J by 8 bases, 7 bases remained unmatched. In DNA, the CDR3 is TGTGCCAGCTCACCCCCGCTAGCGGGAGAGGATGAGCAGTTCTTC. This encodes CASSPPLAGEDEQFF.

The chain uses TRBV28 and TRBJ2-4, with 7 bases that match TRBD1. The CDR3 extends over 16 amino acids. Germline lookup yields CDR1 MDHEN and CDR2 SYDVKM. V shed 5 bases, J shed 2 bases, and the junction held 9 bases outside the gene matches. CDR3 DNA: TGTGCCAGCAGTCCCCACAGGGGTTTGTCCAAAAACATTCAGTACTTC. It specifies CASSPHRGLSKNIQYF.